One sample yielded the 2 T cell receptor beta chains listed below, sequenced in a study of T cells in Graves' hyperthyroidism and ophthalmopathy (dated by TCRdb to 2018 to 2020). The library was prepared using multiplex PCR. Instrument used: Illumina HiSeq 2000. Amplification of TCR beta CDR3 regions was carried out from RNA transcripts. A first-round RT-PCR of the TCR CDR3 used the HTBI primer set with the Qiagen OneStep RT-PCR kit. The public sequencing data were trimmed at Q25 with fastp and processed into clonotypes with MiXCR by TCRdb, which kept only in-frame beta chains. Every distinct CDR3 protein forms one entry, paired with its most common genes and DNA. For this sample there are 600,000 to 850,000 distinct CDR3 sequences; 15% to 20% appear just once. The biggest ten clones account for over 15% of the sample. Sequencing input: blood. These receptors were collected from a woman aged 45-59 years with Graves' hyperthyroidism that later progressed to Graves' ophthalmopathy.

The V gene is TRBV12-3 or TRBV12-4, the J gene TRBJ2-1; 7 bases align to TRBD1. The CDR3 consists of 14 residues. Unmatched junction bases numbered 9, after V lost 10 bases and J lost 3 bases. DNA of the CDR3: TGTGCCACCACCGAGGGACAGCTCTACAATGAGCAGTTCTTC. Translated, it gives CATTEGQLYNEQFF.

The CDR3 sequence is CASSPQGARDEKLFF. The CDR3 DNA sequence: TGCGCCAGCAGCCCCCAGGGGGCGCGGGATGAAAAACTGTTTTTT. The chain joins TRBV5-1 to TRBJ1-4, with 8 bases lining up with TRBD1. This CDR3 contains 15 residues. Trimming at V came to 4 bases and at J to 6 bases, leaving 8 bases not matched to a gene. Germline CDR1 SGHRS, CDR2 YFSETQ. The complete variable domain, with remaining parts taken from reference TRBV5-1 and TRBJ1-4, reads KAGVTQTPRYLIKTRGQQVTLSCSPISGHRSVSWYQQTPGQGLQFLFEYFSETQRNKGNFPGRFSGRQFSNSRSEMNVSTLELGDSALYLCASSPQGARDEKLFFGSGTQLSVL.